This TCR beta chain was profiled in a study of cytotoxic CD8 clonotypes in ibrutinib-treated CLL. CDR3 length: 15 residues. The V segment lost 7 bases and the J segment 4 bases; nucleotides outside the gene matches: 11. CDR1 and CDR2 from the germline V gene are MNHEY and SMNVEV (reference sequence). Produced via immunoSEQ multiplex PCR; TCRdb's table is partial and in-frame only. The table lists 140,000 to 150,000 clones, about 80% of them singletons. The gene calls are TRBV27 and TRBJ2-7, with 9 bases identical to TRBD2. Sequenced here: PBMCs, sampled after 24 months of ibrutinib treatment. The TCR comes from a human donor with chronic lymphocytic leukemia. Written as DNA, the CDR3 is TGTGCCAGCACCCCCCTTGGCGGGAGGGCGTACGAGCAGTACTTC. As protein: CASTPLGGRAYEQYF.